This T cell receptor (beta chain) was captured by sequencing in a study of cytomegalovirus exposure and HLA in healthy donors. The primer mix had 60 Vbeta and 13 Jbeta primers. The table came from immunoSEQ multiplex PCR; TCRdb's copy has only in-frame clones and leaves some out. The sample has more than 80,000 clones; roughly four fifths are singletons. V was clipped by 3 bases and J by 1 base; unmatched bases: 2. CDR3 length: 14 residues. Germline CDR1 SGHAT, CDR2 FQNNGV. Sequencing used PBMCs. This chain links TRBV11-2 with TRBJ2-5; TRBD1 agrees at 7 bases. The sequence came from a man aged 50 or older in good health and CMV-seronegative. The CDR3 spells CASSLGQFQETQYF. As DNA, the CDR3 is TGTGCCAGCAGCTTGGGACAGTTCCAAGAGACCCAGTACTTC. Combining the CDR3 with reference TRBV11-2 and TRBJ2-5 gives the whole variable domain EAGVAQSPRYKIIEKRQSVAFWCNPISGHATLYWYQQILGQGPKLLIQFQNNGVVDDSQLPKDRFSAERLKGVDSTLKIQPAKLEDSAVYLCASSLGQFQETQYFGPGTRLLVL.